This is a list of T cell receptor beta chains from one sample in a study of blood T cells in healthy people across ages. Each CDR3 protein is one row after TCRdb ran MiXCR on the 5' RACE reads. The sample includes about 800,000 distinct CDR3 sequences, about 62% seen only once; the top ten take around 20%. The sequencing input was blood. The receptors derive from a man aged 25-45 years in good health. The CDR3 runs from the conserved cysteine through the conserved F or W. The D gene is left open where the match is weak. The listing skips clone size in some rows; elsewhere it reads once, few, many or a size class.

v_gene	abundance	d_gene	j_gene	CDR3nt	CDR3aa
TRBV29-1	few	TRBD1	TRBJ1-5	TGCAGCGCCAGGACAGGGGATAGGGGTCAGCCCCAGCATTTT	CSARTGDRGQPQHF
TRBV27	NA	NA	TRBJ2-7	TGTGCCACGCGCGAGGGGTGGCTAGAGTCTAATGAGCAGTACTTC	CATREGWLESNEQYF
TRBV20-1	many	NA	TRBJ1-2	TGCAGTGCTAGAGATCTCCGATCCCGGGCATCCTATGGCTACACCTTC	CSARDLRSRASYGYTF
TRBV7-2	NA	NA	TRBJ1-1	TGTGCCAGCAGCTCCCGAAAGAACACTGAAGCTTTCTTT	CASSSRKNTEAFF
TRBV5-1	NA	NA	TRBJ1-6	TGCGCCAGCAGCTTGAAGTTTGCAGTCCTCTATAATTCACCCCTCCACTTT	CASSLKFAVLYNSPLHF
TRBV4-3	NA	NA	TRBJ2-7	TGCGCCAGCAGCCAAGGTCAGGAGCGGTACTTC	CASSQGQERYF
TRBV15	NA	TRBD1	TRBJ2-5	TGTGCCACCGGACAGGGCTACAATGGGCAGTACTTC	CATGQGYNGQYF
TRBV7-2	NA	NA	TRBJ2-5	TGTGCCAGCAGCTTAGTGTCCGGCCGAGGGGGAGAGACCCAGTACTTC	CASSLVSGRGGETQYF
TRBV29-1	NA	NA	TRBJ1-2	TGCAGCGGGAGTGAGGTGGGCTATGGCTACACCTTC	CSGSEVGYGYTF
TRBV20-1	NA	NA	TRBJ2-3	TGCAGTGCTAGAGCGGGGTACACAGATACGCAGTATTTT	CSARAGYTDTQYF
TRBV18	few	NA	TRBJ2-3	TGTGCCAGCTCACTAGGGGACTCCACAGATACGCAGTATTTT	CASSLGDSTDTQYF
TRBV29-1	NA	NA	TRBJ2-7	TGCAGCGTTCCAACGAGCGAGTTACCCTACGAGCAGTACTTC	CSVPTSELPYEQYF
TRBV20-1	NA	NA	TRBJ2-4	TGCAGTGCGGCGACACTCGGGATTCAGTACTTC	CSAATLGIQYF
TRBV10-3	NA	TRBD2	TRBJ2-5	TGTGCCATCAGTGACGGGTTGCGGGGGGGCCAAAACGGAGAGACCCAGTACTTC	CAISDGLRGGQNGETQYF
TRBV28	NA	NA	TRBJ2-1	TGTGCCAGCATTCACGCAGGGCCAGCCTACAATGAGCAGTTCTTC	CASIHAGPAYNEQFF
TRBV7-2	NA	NA	TRBJ2-7	TGTGCCAGCAGCGCGGACCGCAATAGGGGCGAGCAGTACTTC	CASSADRNRGEQYF
TRBV12-3/TRBV12-4	NA	TRBD1	TRBJ1-1	TGTGCCAGCAGCAGGGACAGTTACACTGAAGCTTTCTTT	CASSRDSYTEAFF
TRBV20-1	few	NA	TRBJ2-5	TGCAGTGCTAGAGATAGTCGAGGTTTTGAGACCCAGTACTTC	CSARDSRGFETQYF
TRBV24-1	NA	NA	TRBJ2-7	TGTGCCACCTGCACGTGGCGGGGGCCCTACGAGCAGTACTTC	CATCTWRGPYEQYF
TRBV6-1	NA	NA	TRBJ2-7	TGTGCCAGCATCGCGAAGGCAGTCCCCCACGAGCAGTACTTC	CASIAKAVPHEQYF